This TCR beta chain is drawn from a study of blood T cell repertoires in COVID-19. The CDR3 contains 13 residues. Germline CDR1 reads SGHRS; CDR2 reads YFSETQ. The V and J ends lost 4 bases and 7 bases, in that order; junction bases with no gene match: 7. This clone was recorded a few times. Sequencing was performed with immunoSEQ multiplex PCR; in TCRdb, only in-frame clones are kept and a portion is missing. The data hold 150,000 to 200,000 clones, with almost 85% observed a single time. The rearrangement uses TRBV5-1 and TRBJ1-1; 7 nucleotides agree with TRBD1. Sequenced: peripheral blood. The sequence was collected from a woman aged 80 or over with acute or convalescent COVID-19. CDR3: CASSAGTENEAFF. DNA of the CDR3: TGCGCCAGCAGCGCAGGGACAGAGAATGAAGCTTTCTTT.